The 6 T cell receptor beta chains below were found in one sample sequenced in a study of shared clonotypes between healthy human individuals. Here immunoSEQ multiplex PCR was the method, and the copy in TCRdb shows in-frame clones only, minus some. The sample lists 780,000 or so clones, roughly 72% occurring once. Sequenced: memory CD4+ T cells sorted from blood. Subset specified: CD45RA-negative fraction. The receptors stem from a young woman in good health.

The chain carries TRBV25-1 and TRBJ2-7, with 9 positions matching TRBD1. The CDR3 loop spans 14 amino acids. V was clipped by 2 bases and J by 4 bases; unmatched bases: 3. Germline CDR1 and CDR2: MGHDK and SYGVNS. CDR3 DNA sequence: TGTGCCAGCAGTGAAACCGGACAGGGGTACGAGCAGTACTTC. Its protein product is CASSETGQGYEQYF.

The rearrangement links TRBV11-2 to TRBJ2-2, with 9 bases aligning to TRBD2. V was clipped by 2 bases and J by 0 bases; unmatched bases: 4. The CDR3 runs 17 residues. Germline CDR1 is SGHAT and CDR2 is FQNNGV. CDR3 protein: CASSLRAGGANTGELFF. The CDR3 DNA reads TGTGCCAGCAGCTTAAGAGCGGGAGGTGCGAACACCGGGGAGCTGTTTTTT.

This clone has a single count. For the CDR3, the DNA is TGTGCCAGCAGATCGGGACAAAGCAATCAGCCCCAGCATTTT. Translating it yields CASRSGQSNQPQHF. The chain combines TRBV27 with TRBJ1-5; TRBD1 might be the D (6 bases). The CDR3 is 14 amino acids. The germline V gene encodes CDR1 MNHEY and CDR2 SMNVEV (reference sequence). Trimming left V 6 bases short and J 1 base short, with 10 bases between.

The rearrangement joins TRBV9 to TRBJ2-1, with TRBD2 matching 7 bases. CDR1 and CDR2 (germline): SGDLS, YYNGEE. V shed 3 bases, J shed 10 bases, and the junction held 7 bases outside the gene matches. The CDR3 length is 13 residues. This chain's CDR3 is CASSGGRAGEQFF. In DNA form, the CDR3 reads TGTGCCAGCAGCGGGGGGAGGGCCGGAGAGCAGTTCTTC.

The chain employs TRBV10-1 and TRBJ2-3; D uncertain. Germline V gene lookup returns CDR1 WNHNN and CDR2 SYGVQD (reference sequence). CDR3 length: 12 residues. V was cut by 4 bases and J by 7 bases, with 9 bases left in between. The CDR3 region has the DNA TGCGCCAGCAGTGCGACGATGAATACGCAGTATTTT. It specifies CASSATMNTQYF.

The V call is TRBV7-8, the J call TRBJ1-3; 7 bases align to TRBD1. CDR1 is SGHVS, CDR2 FQNEAQ, per germline. CDR3 length equals 15 residues. J was trimmed by 4 bases and V by 2 bases; bases with no gene match: 5. As DNA, the CDR3 is TGTGCCAGCAGCTTACACAGGGGAACAGGAAACACCATATATTTT. It codes for CASSLHRGTGNTIYF.